This T cell receptor (beta chain) was observed in a study of blood T cell repertoires in COVID-19. As for the study in general: Both acute and convalescent COVID-19 samples were obtained from the United States, Italy and Spain.

Individuals drawn from under 30 US areas were about 18 to 90 years old. Cohort allocation depended upon clinical history that participants reported. The study counted Cohort 3 donors as recovered given two negative PCRs, clearance, or symptom resolution. The CDR3 loop spans 14 amino acids. CDR1 and CDR2 from the germline V gene are SGHRS and YFSETQ. The V gene end was trimmed by 6 bases and the J gene end by 4 bases; junction bases not matched to a gene: 9. Sequenced by immunoSEQ multiplex PCR; TCRdb stores in-frame clones only, minus some. The top ten clones hold 6.2% of a sample with about 140,000 clones, 85% of them seen once.

The clonotype was recovered from a woman in her 40s who had recovered from COVID-19. The sequenced sample was PBMCs or T cells enriched from blood (not recorded which). This chain joins TRBV5-1 and TRBJ1-2, with 7 bases identical to TRBD1. The CDR3 DNA is TGCGCCAGCAATGAGGGGGCGTTGATCTATGGCTACACCTTC. Translated: CASNEGALIYGYTF.